The 16 T cell receptor beta chains below were found in one sample sequenced in a study of beta chain features in type 1 diabetes. Study conclusions and caveats: All four CD4+ subsets of Type 1 diabetes patients contained TCRB CDR3s that were moderately but significantly shorter.

Their target antigens are unknown. Expressed TCRB transcripts were sequenced because the entire RNA isolate underwent reverse transcription. Sequencing used immunoSEQ multiplex PCR; TCRdb keeps in-frame clones, though not all of them. The sample has under 150,000 clones, around 9% seen once. The sequenced sample consisted of central memory CD4+ T cells from blood. The source is a young man with type 1 diabetes.

The CDR3, as DNA: TGTGCCAGCAGTTACTCGATGACAGGAGCGGCCTACGAGCAGTACTTC. Amino acids: CASSYSMTGAAYEQYF. J is TRBJ2-7 and V is TRBV6-5, with D perhaps matching TRBD1 (6 bases). In germline, CDR1 is MNHEY, CDR2 SVGAGI. V was cut by 0 bases and J by 2 bases, with 14 bases left in between. The CDR3 has 16 amino acids.

This clone was detected many times. The chain uses TRBV5-1 and TRBJ2-7; TRBD1 is a possible D gene (5 bases). Germline V lookup: CDR1 SGHRS, CDR2 YFSETQ. Trimming took 1 base from V and 5 from J, leaving 16 bases between them. The CDR3 has 15 amino acids. The CDR3 sequence: CASSLIPGLPHEQYF. The CDR3 DNA follows: TGCGCCAGCAGCTTGATTCCAGGGCTCCCCCACGAGCAGTACTTC.

The CDR3 loop is CASRDDSNYGYTF. The CDR3, as DNA: TGTGCCAGCAGGGACGACAGCAACTATGGCTACACCTTC. The chain links TRBV6-5 to TRBJ1-2, with a weak D call TRBD1 (5 bases). V gave up 6 bases and J gave up 2 bases, with 10 bases separating them. The length of the CDR3 is 13 residues. CDR1 is MNHEY and CDR2 is SVGAGI in the germline V gene.

V usage is TRBV5-1 and J usage is TRBJ2-1; 10 bases agree with TRBD2. The CDR3 runs 18 residues. J gave up 5 bases and V 4 bases, and 15 bases lay outside the gene matches. The germline V gene encodes CDR1 SGHRS and CDR2 YFSETQ. The DNA for the CDR3 is TGCGCCAGCAGCCCCACCCATCGCTTAGCGGGGGGTGACAATGAGCAGTTCTTC. Encoded protein: CASSPTHRLAGGDNEQFF. The variable domain in full, with the rest retrieved from reference TRBV5-1 and TRBJ2-1, is KAGVTQTPRYLIKTRGQQVTLSCSPISGHRSVSWYQQTPGQGLQFLFEYFSETQRNKGNFPGRFSGRQFSNSRSEMNVSTLELGDSALYLCASSPTHRLAGGDNEQFFGPGTRLTVL.

The chain joins TRBV6-6 to TRBJ2-5; TRBD1 aligns across 10 bases. J gave up 2 bases and V 6 bases, and 6 bases lay outside the gene matches. Germline V gene sequence: CDR1 MNHNY, CDR2 SVGAGI (reference sequence). This CDR3 spans 15 amino acids. The CDR3 DNA reads TGTGCCAGCAGCCGGGGACAGGGGCGGCAAGAGACCCAGTACTTC. Translating gives CASSRGQGRQETQYF.

This chain joins TRBV6-6 and TRBJ2-7; 7 nucleotides match TRBD2. With V trimmed by 3 bases and J by 7 bases, 3 bases remained unmatched. Germline loops: CDR1 MNHNY, CDR2 SVGAGI (reference sequence). The CDR3 contains 12 residues. This CDR3 is CASSYQRGEQYF. CDR3 nucleotides: TGTGCCAGCAGTTATCAGCGGGGAGAGCAGTACTTC.

This clone has only a few counts. A read error is possible here, since a much larger clone lies one base away. CDR3 DNA: TGTGCCAGCAGTTTAGGGACAGGGAATTCACCCCTCCACTTT. Translation: CASSLGTGNSPLHF. The J gene is TRBJ1-6, the V gene TRBV27, with TRBD1 matching 9 bases. Germline V lookup: CDR1 MNHEY, CDR2 SMNVEV (reference sequence). Losses at the gene ends were 2 bases for V and 7 bases for J; bases not matched to a gene: 0. The CDR3 is made up of 14 amino acids.

V is TRBV25-1 and J is TRBJ2-7, with a possible D match to TRBD2 (5 bases). Germline V lookup: CDR1 MGHDK, CDR2 SYGVNS. Trimming removed 3 bases from V and 5 bases from J, with 26 bases in between. This CDR3 comprises 18 residues. The CDR3 loop is CASSEASGIQRHRNEQYF. The CDR3 coding sequence is TGTGCCAGCAGTGAGGCGTCGGGGATACAGCGTCATAGGAACGAGCAGTACTTC.

This clone was seen a handful of times. The V gene is TRBV29-1, the J gene TRBJ2-2, with 15 bases fitting TRBD2. Germline CDR1 SQVTM, CDR2 ANQGSEA. V dropped 7 bases and J dropped 4; count of bases not matched to a gene: 7. The CDR3 length is 16 residues. In DNA form, the CDR3 reads TGCAGCGCCGGACTAGCGGGGGGGCAGGCCACCGGGGAGCTGTTTTTT. This codes for CSAGLAGGQATGELFF.

The chain carries TRBV19 and TRBJ1-2; no clear D gene. CDR1 and CDR2 (germline): LNHDA, SQIVND (reference sequence). With 3 bases removed from V and 4 bases from J, the gap between germline ends came to 6 bases. This CDR3 is built from 12 residues. CDR3 amino acids: CASSMASYGYTF. As DNA, the CDR3 is TGTGCCAGTAGTATGGCCTCCTATGGCTACACCTTC.

The rearrangement uses TRBV30 and TRBJ1-6; tentative D call: TRBD1 (6 bases). The V gene's germline CDR1 is GTSNPN and CDR2 SVGIG (reference sequence). This CDR3 has 14 amino acids. V lost 3 bases, J lost 13 bases, and 19 bases lay in between. The CDR3 nucleotides are TGTGCCTGGAGCCTTGGACCAAACAGGGAGCCCCTCCACTTT. This codes for CAWSLGPNREPLHF.

This sequence joins TRBV6-5 and TRBJ2-7, with a weak D call TRBD1 (6 bases). CDR1 is MNHEY and CDR2 is SVGAGI in the germline V gene. With 2 bases removed from V and 1 base from J, the gap between germline ends came to 12 bases. The CDR3 runs 15 residues. The CDR3 sequence is CASSYVWQGSYEQYF. The DNA for the CDR3 is TGTGCCAGCAGTTACGTATGGCAGGGGTCCTACGAGCAGTACTTC.

V is TRBV21-1 and J is TRBJ1-2; the listed D gene, TRBD1, was not tested against the DNA. TRBV21-1 is tagged as a pseudogene. The CDR3 loop spans 15 amino acids. The CDR3 DNA sequence: TGTGCCAGCAGCAAAGGGGCGACAGGGCTCGAGGGCTACACCTTC. It encodes CASSKGATGLEGYTF.

This rearrangement joins TRBV4-1 to TRBJ1-1; D is unclear. The ends were cut back, 1 base at V and 4 bases at J, with 16 bases in the middle. Germline CDR1 is MGHRA and CDR2 is YSYEKL. CDR3 length: 16 amino acids. CDR3: CASSQVPNLRSTEAFF. In DNA form, the CDR3 reads TGCGCCAGCAGCCAAGTCCCCAACTTGAGGAGCACTGAAGCTTTCTTT.

This clone has just a few counts. The genes are TRBV10-3 and TRBJ1-1; the D gene is possibly TRBD1 (5 bases). Trimming pared 7 bases from V and 1 base from J, leaving 16 bases between. Germline CDR1 reads ENHRY; CDR2 reads SYGVKD. This CDR3 spans 15 amino acids. CDR3 in DNA: TGTGCCATCACAGGGACTTCCGGGGGGAACACTGAAGCTTTCTTT. Translation gives CAITGTSGGNTEAFF.

The gene calls are TRBV19 and TRBJ1-5; the match to TRBD1 covers 8 bases. Trimming cost V 8 bases and J 15 bases; bases outside gene matches: 15. Germline loops: CDR1 LNHDA, CDR2 SQIVND (reference sequence). The CDR3 is 13 amino acids. This CDR3 reads CASRTGEGRGPHF. The CDR3 bases are TGTGCCAGTCGGACCGGAGAGGGCAGGGGGCCGCATTTT.